The 21 T cell receptor beta chains given below trace back to one sample, sequenced in a study of post-analysis software for immune sequencing data. The study, taken as a whole, reports: Controls showed lower frequencies than patients for four to six TRBV segments, and TRBV5-6, TRBV5-1 and TRBV20-1 were among these.

Their recognized antigens are unknown. Researchers reported that TCR beta cDNA libraries carried unique molecular identifiers. TCRdb analysed the PCR reads with MiXCR anew, one entry per CDR3 protein. The sample carries about 540,000 distinct CDR3 sequences, around a third recorded once. The sample taken for sequencing was blood. The receptors here all came from a girl aged 2-17 years with multiple sclerosis.

This clonotype was found a few times. This rearrangement joins TRBV7-9 to TRBJ1-6, with D unclear. CDR1 is SEHNR, CDR2 FQNEAQ, per germline (reference sequence). The V and J ends lost 5 bases and 7 bases respectively, with 15 bases between them. The CDR3 is 15 residues long. The CDR3 region is CASSPSGPSNSPLHF. The CDR3 DNA follows: TGTGCCAGCAGCCCATCCGGGCCATCCAATTCACCCCTCCACTTT.

The gene calls are TRBV5-1 and TRBJ1-4, with a possible D match to TRBD1 (6 bases). V lost 0 bases and J 8 bases, leaving 14 bases between the germline ends. CDR1 and CDR2 (germline): SGHRS, YFSETQ. The CDR3 is made up of 15 amino acids. The CDR3 reads CASSLGTGRMEKLFF. The CDR3, as DNA: TGCGCCAGCAGCTTGGGCACAGGGCGGATGGAAAAACTGTTTTTT.

This clonotype has a handful of counts. The chain has TRBV10-3 and TRBJ1-6, with D hard to call. The CDR3 runs 14 residues. V lost 6 bases, J lost 6 bases, and 12 bases lay in between. Looked up from germline, CDR1 is ENHRY and CDR2 is SYGVKD. This CDR3 is CAIRAQNSNSPLHF. DNA of the CDR3: TGTGCCATCAGGGCCCAGAACTCTAATTCACCCCTCCACTTT.

This rearrangement joins TRBV29-1 to TRBJ1-5, with D tentatively TRBD1 (6 bases). Germline CDR1 SQVTM, CDR2 ANQGSEA. The V end lost 6 bases, the J end lost 2 bases, and 14 bases lay between the germline ends. This CDR3 is built from 14 residues. CDR3 bases: TGCAGCGTCCACACGCACAGGGGCAATCAGCCCCAGCATTTT. The encoded protein is CSVHTHRGNQPQHF.

A remark on this clonotype: Possible read error: a much larger clone is one base away. The chain combines TRBV29-1 with TRBJ2-7, with 7 bases that match TRBD1. Germline-derived CDR1 and CDR2 are SQVTM and ANQGSEA. The CDR3 sequence is 12 residues long. The CDR3 loop is CSVRDSPYERYF. CDR3 sequence (DNA): TGCAGCGTTCGGGACAGCCCCTACGAGCGGTACTTC.

This clonotype was found a few times. One end of the junction is discordant with germline, which a read error may explain. The V call is TRBV4-1, the J call TRBJ2-1; D remains unclear. Germline V gene data show CDR1 as MGHRA and CDR2 as YSYEKL. This CDR3 is 13 amino acids long. The CDR3 DNA follows: TGCGTCAGCAGCCAAGATAAATCGAGGGAGCAGTTCTTC. Encoded protein: CVSSQDKSREQFF.

The chain recombines TRBV4-1 with TRBJ2-3, with TRBD1 matching 7 bases. V gave up 3 bases and J gave up 2 bases; unmatched junction bases: 11. The CDR3 extends over 17 amino acids. Looked up from germline, CDR1 is MGHRA and CDR2 is YSYEKL. The CDR3 is CASSHPRVQGNTDTQYF. CDR3 nucleotides: TGCGCCAGCAGCCACCCTAGGGTACAGGGGAACACAGATACGCAGTATTTT.

The J gene is TRBJ2-1, the V gene TRBV3-1; D is perhaps TRBD2 (5 bases). The V end was cut by 1 base, the J end by 8 bases, with 15 bases between. The CDR3 is 15 residues long. CDR1 and CDR2 (germline): LGHDT, YNNKEL (reference sequence). The CDR3 loop is CASSQGTGESHEQFF. CDR3 nucleotide sequence: TGTGCCAGCAGCCAAGGGACTGGGGAGTCTCATGAGCAGTTCTTC.

This clonotype was recorded at least ten times. This chain connects TRBV4-1 to TRBJ2-6; no definite D call. V was cut by 0 bases and J by 4 bases, with 10 bases left in between. The CDR3 contains 16 residues. The germline CDR1 and CDR2 sequences are MGHRA and YSYEKL. CDR3 region: CASSQERVTGANVLTF. DNA for the CDR3: TGCGCCAGCAGCCAAGAACGGGTTACAGGGGCCAACGTCCTGACTTTC.

In this sample, this clonotype turned up a few times. The gene calls are TRBV6-5 and TRBJ2-1, with TRBD2 matching over 7 bases. CDR1 is MNHEY and CDR2 is SVGAGI in the germline V gene. The CDR3 spans 12 residues. The ends lost 7 bases at V and 6 bases at J; junction bases unmatched: 3. The CDR3 DNA reads as TGTGCCAGCACTGGGGGGGGCAATGAGCAGTTCTTC. Translating gives CASTGGGNEQFF.

The V call is TRBV13, the J call TRBJ2-1; possibly TRBD2 for D (5 bases). CDR3 size: 15 residues. Trimming shortened V by 5 bases and J by 1 base, and 12 bases separated the two germline ends. Germline-derived CDR1 and CDR2 are PRHDT and FYEKMQ (reference sequence). CDR3 protein: CASSRRSGSYNEQFF. CDR3 in DNA: TGTGCCAGCAGCAGAAGGTCGGGATCCTACAATGAGCAGTTCTTC.

This clonotype was seen at least ten times. V usage is TRBV29-1 and J usage is TRBJ2-4; 12 bases align to TRBD2. The CDR3 spans 16 residues. Germline CDR1 and CDR2: SQVTM and ANQGSEA. Trimming took 6 bases from V and 0 from J; bases not matched to a gene: 6. This CDR3 is CSVYLLAGGAKNIQYF. The CDR3 DNA reads as TGCAGCGTCTACCTACTAGCGGGGGGAGCCAAAAACATTCAGTACTTC.

This clonotype has a handful of counts. The V gene is TRBV11-2, the J gene TRBJ2-7; no clear D. Per the germline V gene, CDR1 is SGHAT and CDR2 is FQNNGV. The CDR3 runs to 12 residues. Trimming left V 1 base short and J 2 bases short, with 3 bases between. The CDR3 nucleotides read TGTGCCAGCAGCTTAGCCCCCTACGAGCAGTACTTC. This gives the protein CASSLAPYEQYF. Full variable domain (missing parts from reference TRBV11-2 and TRBJ2-7): EAGVAQSPRYKIIEKRQSVAFWCNPISGHATLYWYQQILGQGPKLLIQFQNNGVVDDSQLPKDRFSAERLKGVDSTLKIQPAKLEDSAVYLCASSLAPYEQYFGPGTRLTVT.

The V gene is TRBV3-1, the J gene TRBJ2-7; possible D gene TRBD1, 6 bases. The germline V and J ends were trimmed by 8 bases and 1 base, with 18 bases remaining between them. This CDR3 region has 15 residues. From germline, CDR1 is LGHDT and CDR2 YNNKEL (reference sequence). CDR3 loop: CASGFRGTRSYEQYF. In nucleotides, the CDR3 is TGTGCCAGCGGGTTTCGAGGGACAAGATCCTACGAGCAGTACTTC.

The J gene is TRBJ2-7, the V gene TRBV7-9; 10 positions agree with TRBD2. The CDR3 has 15 amino acids. CDR1 is SEHNR, CDR2 FQNEAQ, per germline (reference sequence). The V and J ends lost 6 bases and 2 bases, in that order; junction bases with no gene match: 7. CDR3 amino acids: CASRQTSGEPYEQYF. The DNA of the CDR3 is TGTGCCAGCAGACAAACTAGCGGGGAACCCTACGAGCAGTACTTC.

This chain links TRBV6-1 with TRBJ2-3; D might be TRBD2 (6 bases). This CDR3 contains 16 residues. Germline CDR1 is MNHNS and CDR2 is SASEGT. The V end lost 6 bases, the J end lost 1 base, and 17 bases lay between the germline ends. The CDR3 DNA follows: TGTGCCAGCAGAAGAAACCCGGGACTGCGCACAGATACGCAGTATTTT. Translation gives CASRRNPGLRTDTQYF.

This clonotype was counted many times. This chain links TRBV5-1 with TRBJ2-7, with D possibly TRBD1 on 6 matching bases. Germline CDR1 is SGHRS and CDR2 is YFSETQ. This CDR3 is built from 13 residues. V lost 0 bases to trimming and J lost 2 bases, with 6 bases between them. In DNA, the CDR3 is TGCGCCAGCAGCTTGGAGGGGGCCTACGAGCAGTACTTC. It specifies CASSLEGAYEQYF.

This clonotype showed up just a few times. This chain joins TRBV5-1 and TRBJ1-6; D might be TRBD1 (5 bases). Germline V gene sequence: CDR1 SGHRS, CDR2 YFSETQ. The CDR3 runs to 14 residues. V lost 4 bases and J lost 8, with 13 bases in between. Here the CDR3 reads CASSSVGEDSPLHF. In nucleotides, the CDR3 is TGCGCCAGCAGCAGCGTGGGGGAGGATTCACCCCTCCACTTT.

In its sample, this clonotype was seen a few times. This chain connects TRBV6-1 to TRBJ2-1; perhaps TRBD2 as D (7 bases). CDR3 length: 17 residues. Trimming removed 7 bases at V and 7 bases at J, with 26 bases between. Looked up from germline, CDR1 is MNHNS and CDR2 is SASEGT. CDR3 sequence (DNA): TGTGCCAGCACCAAGTCGATAGGTTTGGGGGGGCGGAATGAGCAGTTCTTC. This codes for CASTKSIGLGGRNEQFF.

The genes are TRBV12-3 or TRBV12-4 and TRBJ2-3; 7 bases are shared with TRBD1. The CDR3 extends over 14 amino acids. V was pared by 4 bases and J by 3 bases, with 4 bases of the junction left unmatched. The CDR3 DNA sequence: TGTGCCAGCAGTTCCGAACAGGGGACAGATACGCAGTATTTT. Translating it yields CASSSEQGTDTQYF.

V usage is TRBV5-1 and J usage is TRBJ2-1; tentatively, D is TRBD1 or TRBD2 (6 bases each). Deletions cut 5 bases from V and 0 bases from J, with 12 bases between. Germline V CDR1 and CDR2: SGHRS, YFSETQ. This CDR3 contains 15 residues. The CDR3 protein is CASSYEGGSYNEQFF. In DNA form, the CDR3 reads TGCGCCAGCAGTTACGAGGGGGGCTCCTACAATGAGCAGTTCTTC.